Included here is one T cell receptor (beta chain) sequence, with context. Its antigen remains unidentified. The data stem from a study of shared clonotypes between healthy human individuals. Study-wide results and caveats: With four donors compared, around 5.4% of naive CD4 clonotypes were shared.

Here immunoSEQ multiplex PCR was the method, and the copy in TCRdb shows in-frame clones only, minus some. The sample includes roughly 2,300,000 clones, about nine tenths seen only once; the top ten take more than 0.35%. The CDR3 has 14 amino acids. J was trimmed by 5 bases and V by 6 bases; bases with no gene match: 9. CDR1 SGHRS and CDR2 YFSETQ come from the germline V gene. The genes are TRBV5-1 and TRBJ2-3; 7 bases match TRBD2. Sequencing was performed on naive CD4+ T cells from PBMCs. Subset meaning: CD45RA+ positively selected. This receptor was obtained from a man aged 18 to 35 in good health. Some clones in this sample may be carry-over from other donors' samples. This CDR3 reads CASKLREILDTQYF. The CDR3 DNA is TGCGCCAGCAAGTTGCGGGAGATTTTAGATACGCAGTATTTT.